The clone carrying this TCR beta chain was picked up a small number of times. Its antigen is undetermined. The data stem from a study of molecular identifiers for immune sequencing clone quantification. Study outcomes and limitations: Identical TCR molecules sharing a barcode could underestimate highly expanded clone sizes. Spiked Jurkat TCR RNA equivalent to one cell reportedly surfaced among roughly 1 million naive cells.

Bulk TCR libraries were made with methods that had been previously described and with listed TCR primers. TCRdb re-analysed the PCR reads in MiXCR, keeping a single row per CDR3 protein. The table records 300,000 to 400,000 distinct CDR3 sequences, over 20% of them present only once. The sequence was collected from a human donor in good health. Some libraries in this study had Jurkat cell RNA spiked in. Sequences were obtained from naive CD8+ T cells from blood, with Jurkat cell RNA spiked in. Subset indicated: FACS-sorted CD8+CD4-CCR7+CD45RA+ naive T cells.

CDR3 nucleotides: TGCGCCAGCAGCCAAGATTCTACGCGAGGGCATACGCAGTATTTT. Translating it yields CASSQDSTRGHTQYF. The genes are TRBV4-3 and TRBJ2-3, with a possible D match to TRBD2 (5 bases). The CDR3 is 15 residues long. Trimming shortened V by 0 bases and J by 7 bases, and 14 bases separated the two germline ends. Germline CDR1 LGHNA, CDR2 YSLEER.